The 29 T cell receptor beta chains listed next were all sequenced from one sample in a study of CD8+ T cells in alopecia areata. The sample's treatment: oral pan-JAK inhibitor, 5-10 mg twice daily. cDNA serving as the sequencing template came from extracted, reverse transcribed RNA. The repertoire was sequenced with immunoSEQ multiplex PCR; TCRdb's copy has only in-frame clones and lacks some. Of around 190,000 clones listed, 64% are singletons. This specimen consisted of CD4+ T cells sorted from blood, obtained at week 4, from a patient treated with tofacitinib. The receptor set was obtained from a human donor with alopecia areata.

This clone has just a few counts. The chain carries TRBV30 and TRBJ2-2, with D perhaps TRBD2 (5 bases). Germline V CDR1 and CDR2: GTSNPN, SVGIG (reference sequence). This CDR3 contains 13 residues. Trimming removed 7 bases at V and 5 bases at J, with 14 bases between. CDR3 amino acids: CASRTGRTGELFF. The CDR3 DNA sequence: TGTGCCTCCCGGACGGGGAGAACCGGGGAGCTGTTTTTT.

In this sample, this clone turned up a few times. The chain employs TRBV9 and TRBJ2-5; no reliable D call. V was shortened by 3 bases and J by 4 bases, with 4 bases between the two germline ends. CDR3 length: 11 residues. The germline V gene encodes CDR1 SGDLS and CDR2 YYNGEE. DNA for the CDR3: TGTGCCAGCAGCGCCGGAGAGACCCAGTACTTC. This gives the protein CASSAGETQYF.

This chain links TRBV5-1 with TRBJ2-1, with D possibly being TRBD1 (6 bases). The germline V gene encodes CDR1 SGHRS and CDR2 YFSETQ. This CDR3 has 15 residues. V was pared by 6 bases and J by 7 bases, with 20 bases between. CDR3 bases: TGCGCCAGCACCATGGCCTCCTTGGGGGCAAATGAGCAGTTCTTC. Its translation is CASTMASLGANEQFF.

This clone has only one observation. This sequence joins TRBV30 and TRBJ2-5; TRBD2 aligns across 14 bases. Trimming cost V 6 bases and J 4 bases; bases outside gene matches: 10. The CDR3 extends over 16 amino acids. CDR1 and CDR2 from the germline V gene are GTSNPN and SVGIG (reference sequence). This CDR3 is CACSGTSGGLGETQYF. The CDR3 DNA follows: TGTGCCTGCTCTGGGACTAGCGGGGGCCTGGGAGAGACCCAGTACTTC. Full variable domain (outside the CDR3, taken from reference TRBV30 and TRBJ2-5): SQTIHQWPATLVQPVGSPLSLECTVEGTSNPNLYWYRQAAGRGLQLLFYSVGIGQISSEVPQNLSASRPQDRQFILSSKKLLLSDSGFYLCACSGTSGGLGETQYFGPGTRLLVL.

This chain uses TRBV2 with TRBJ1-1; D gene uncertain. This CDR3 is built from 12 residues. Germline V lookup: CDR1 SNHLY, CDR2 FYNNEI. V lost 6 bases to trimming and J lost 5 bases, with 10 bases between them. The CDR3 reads CASSWTGTEAFF. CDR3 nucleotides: TGTGCCAGCAGCTGGACGGGTACTGAAGCTTTCTTT. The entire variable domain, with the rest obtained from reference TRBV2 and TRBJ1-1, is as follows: EPEVTQTPSHQVTQMGQEVILRCVPISNHLYFYWYRQILGQKVEFLVSFYNNEISEKSEIFDDQFSVERPDGSNFTLKIRSTKLEDSAMYFCASSWTGTEAFFGQGTRLTVV.

CDR3 residues: CASSLAMEGNTEAFF. The CDR3 DNA is TGTGCCAGCAGCTTAGCAATGGAGGGGAACACTGAAGCTTTCTTT. This sequence joins TRBV7-8 and TRBJ1-1; D is undetermined. The CDR3 is 15 amino acids. Per germline, CDR1 SGHVS and CDR2 FQNEAQ. V lost 0 bases, J lost 1 base, and 9 bases lay in between.

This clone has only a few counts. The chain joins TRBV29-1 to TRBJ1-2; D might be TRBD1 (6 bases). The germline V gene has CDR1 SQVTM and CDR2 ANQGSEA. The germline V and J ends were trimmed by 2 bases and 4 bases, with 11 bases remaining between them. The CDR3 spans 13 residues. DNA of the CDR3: TGCAGCGTTGAATCGGACAGCCGCTATGGCTACACCTTC. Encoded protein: CSVESDSRYGYTF.

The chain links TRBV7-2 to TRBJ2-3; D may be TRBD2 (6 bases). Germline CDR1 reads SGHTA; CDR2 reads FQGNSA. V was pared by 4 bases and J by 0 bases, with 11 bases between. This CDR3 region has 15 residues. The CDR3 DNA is TGTGCCAGCAGCTCGACCGGGACTAGCACAGATACGCAGTATTTT. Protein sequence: CASSSTGTSTDTQYF. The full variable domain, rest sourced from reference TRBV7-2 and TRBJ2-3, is GAGVSQSPSNKVTEKGKDVELRCDPISGHTALYWYRQSLGQGLEFLIYFQGNSAPDKSGLPSDRFSAERTGGSVSTLTIQRTQQEDSAVYLCASSSTGTSTDTQYFGPGTRLTVL.

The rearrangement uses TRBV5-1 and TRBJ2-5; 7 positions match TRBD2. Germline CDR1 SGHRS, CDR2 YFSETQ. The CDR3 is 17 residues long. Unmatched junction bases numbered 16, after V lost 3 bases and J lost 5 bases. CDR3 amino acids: CASSSTTDFPGGETQYF. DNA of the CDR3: TGCGCCAGCAGCTCGACAACGGACTTCCCCGGGGGGGAGACCCAGTACTTC.

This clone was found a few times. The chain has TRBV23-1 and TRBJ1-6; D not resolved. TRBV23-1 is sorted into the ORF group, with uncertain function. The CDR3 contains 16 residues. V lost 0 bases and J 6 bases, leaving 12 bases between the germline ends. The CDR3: CASSQSAAFPNSPLHF. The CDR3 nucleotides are TGCGCCAGCAGTCAATCGGCAGCCTTTCCTAATTCACCCCTCCACTTT.

The CDR3 here is CASSLQGDYGYTF. The CDR3 coding sequence is TGCGCCAGCAGCTTACAGGGAGACTATGGCTACACCTTC. The gene calls are TRBV5-1 and TRBJ1-2; D is possibly TRBD1 (6 bases). V dropped 2 bases and J dropped 3 bases, with 8 bases sitting between them. The CDR3 length is 13 residues. Per germline, CDR1 SGHRS and CDR2 YFSETQ.

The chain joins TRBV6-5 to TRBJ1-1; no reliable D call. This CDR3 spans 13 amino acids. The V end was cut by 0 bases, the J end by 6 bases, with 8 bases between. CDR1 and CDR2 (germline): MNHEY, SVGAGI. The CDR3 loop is CASSYSSGSEAFF. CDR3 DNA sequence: TGTGCCAGCAGTTACTCGAGCGGGTCTGAAGCTTTCTTT.

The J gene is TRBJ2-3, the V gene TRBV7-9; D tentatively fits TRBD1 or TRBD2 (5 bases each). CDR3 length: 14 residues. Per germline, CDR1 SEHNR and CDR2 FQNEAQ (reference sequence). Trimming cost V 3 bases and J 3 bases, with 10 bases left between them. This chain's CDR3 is CASSFPGATDTQYF. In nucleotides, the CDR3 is TGTGCCAGCAGCTTCCCCGGGGCAACAGATACGCAGTATTTT. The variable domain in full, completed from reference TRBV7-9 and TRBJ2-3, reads DTGVSQNPRHKITKRGQNVTFRCDPISEHNRLYWYRQTLGQGPEFLTYFQNEAQLEKSRLLSDRFSAERPKGSFSTLEIQRTEQGDSAMYLCASSFPGATDTQYFGPGTRLTVL.

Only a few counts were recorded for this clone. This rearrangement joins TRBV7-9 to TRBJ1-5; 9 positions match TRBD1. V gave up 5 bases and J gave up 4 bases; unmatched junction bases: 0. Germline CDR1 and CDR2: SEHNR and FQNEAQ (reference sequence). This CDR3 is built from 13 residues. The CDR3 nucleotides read TGTGCCAGCAGCGGACAGGGGAATCAGCCCCAGCATTTT. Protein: CASSGQGNQPQHF.

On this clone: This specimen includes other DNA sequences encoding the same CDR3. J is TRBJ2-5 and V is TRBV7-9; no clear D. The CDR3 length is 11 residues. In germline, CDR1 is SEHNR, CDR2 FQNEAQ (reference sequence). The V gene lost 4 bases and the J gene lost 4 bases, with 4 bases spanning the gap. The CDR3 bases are TGTGCCAGCAGCTCCGGAGAGACCCAGTACTTC. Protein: CASSSGETQYF.

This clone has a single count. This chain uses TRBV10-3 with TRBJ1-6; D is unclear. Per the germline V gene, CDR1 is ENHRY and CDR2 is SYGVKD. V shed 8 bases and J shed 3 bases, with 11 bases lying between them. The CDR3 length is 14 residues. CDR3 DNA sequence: TGTGCCATCTGGGGAGGCAGCTATAATTCACCCCTCCACTTT. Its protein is CAIWGGSYNSPLHF.

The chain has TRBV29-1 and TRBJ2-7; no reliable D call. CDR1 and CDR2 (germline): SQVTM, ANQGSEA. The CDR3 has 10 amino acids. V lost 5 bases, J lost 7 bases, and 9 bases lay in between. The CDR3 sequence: CSVSGGEQYF. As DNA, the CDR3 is TGCAGCGTTTCCGGCGGAGAGCAGTACTTC.

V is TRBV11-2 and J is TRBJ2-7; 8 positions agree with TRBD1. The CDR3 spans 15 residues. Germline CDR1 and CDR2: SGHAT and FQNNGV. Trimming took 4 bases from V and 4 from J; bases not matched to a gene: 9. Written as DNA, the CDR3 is TGTGCCAGCAGCTCCCTCCGGGACAGGCCATACGAGCAGTACTTC. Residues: CASSSLRDRPYEQYF. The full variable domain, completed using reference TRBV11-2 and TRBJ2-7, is EAGVAQSPRYKIIEKRQSVAFWCNPISGHATLYWYQQILGQGPKLLIQFQNNGVVDDSQLPKDRFSAERLKGVDSTLKIQPAKLEDSAVYLCASSSLRDRPYEQYFGPGTRLTVT.

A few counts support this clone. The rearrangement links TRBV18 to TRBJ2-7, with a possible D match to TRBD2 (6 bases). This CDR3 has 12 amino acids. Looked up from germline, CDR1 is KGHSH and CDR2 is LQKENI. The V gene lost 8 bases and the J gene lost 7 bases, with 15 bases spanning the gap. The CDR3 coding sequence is TGTGCCAGCGCGACGTCCCGGGGGGAGCAGTACTTC. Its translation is CASATSRGEQYF.

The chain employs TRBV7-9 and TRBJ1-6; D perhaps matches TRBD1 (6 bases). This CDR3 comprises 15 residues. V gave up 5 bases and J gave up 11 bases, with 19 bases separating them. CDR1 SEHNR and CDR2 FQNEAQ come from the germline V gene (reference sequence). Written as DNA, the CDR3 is TGTGCCAGCAGCCCAGGGCGAGTTCGGGGGCCACCCCTCCACTTT. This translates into CASSPGRVRGPPLHF.

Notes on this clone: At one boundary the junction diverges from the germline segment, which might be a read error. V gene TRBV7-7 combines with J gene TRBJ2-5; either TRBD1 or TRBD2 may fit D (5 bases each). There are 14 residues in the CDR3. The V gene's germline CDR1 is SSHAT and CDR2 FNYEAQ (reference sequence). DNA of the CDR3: TGTGCTAGCAGCTTAAGTCAAGGGACCGAGACCCAGTACTTC. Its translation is CASSLSQGTETQYF.

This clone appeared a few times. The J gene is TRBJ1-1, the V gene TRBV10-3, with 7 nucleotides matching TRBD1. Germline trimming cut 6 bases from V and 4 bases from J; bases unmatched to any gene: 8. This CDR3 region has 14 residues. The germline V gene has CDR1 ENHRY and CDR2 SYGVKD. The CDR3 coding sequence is TGTGCCATCAGAGGACAGGTCACGGGCACTGAAGCTTTCTTT. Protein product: CAIRGQVTGTEAFF.

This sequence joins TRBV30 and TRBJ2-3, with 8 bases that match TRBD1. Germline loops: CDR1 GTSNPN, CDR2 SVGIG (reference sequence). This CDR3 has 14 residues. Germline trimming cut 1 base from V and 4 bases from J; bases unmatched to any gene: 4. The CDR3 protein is CAWSAGQGPDTQYF. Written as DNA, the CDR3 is TGTGCCTGGAGTGCAGGACAGGGTCCAGATACGCAGTATTTT. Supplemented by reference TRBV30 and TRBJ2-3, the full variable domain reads SQTIHQWPATLVQPVGSPLSLECTVEGTSNPNLYWYRQAAGRGLQLLFYSVGIGQISSEVPQNLSASRPQDRQFILSSKKLLLSDSGFYLCAWSAGQGPDTQYFGPGTRLTVL.

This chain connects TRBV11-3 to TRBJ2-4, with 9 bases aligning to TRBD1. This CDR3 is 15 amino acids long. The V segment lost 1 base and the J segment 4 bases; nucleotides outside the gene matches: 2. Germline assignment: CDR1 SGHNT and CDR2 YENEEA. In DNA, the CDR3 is TGTGCCAGCAGCTTAGGACAGGGGGAGAAAAACATTCAGTACTTC. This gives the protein CASSLGQGEKNIQYF.

The CDR3 DNA is TGTGCCAGCAGCCAAGAGTTCGAGGGGGCGAGGGGGGAGACCCAGTACTTC. The encoded protein is CASSQEFEGARGETQYF. The chain is built from TRBV4-2 and TRBJ2-5; 7 bases match TRBD1. CDR3 size: 17 residues. Germline CDR1 and CDR2: LGHNA and YNFKEQ. V dropped 0 bases and J dropped 5; count of bases not matched to a gene: 12.

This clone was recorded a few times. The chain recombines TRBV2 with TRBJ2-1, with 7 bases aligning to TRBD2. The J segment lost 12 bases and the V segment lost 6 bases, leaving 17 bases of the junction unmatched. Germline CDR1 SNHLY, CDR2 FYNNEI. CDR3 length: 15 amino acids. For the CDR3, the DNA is TGTGCCAGCAGCTCATGGGCGGGGGACCCGTCGGGGCAGTTCTTC. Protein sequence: CASSSWAGDPSGQFF.

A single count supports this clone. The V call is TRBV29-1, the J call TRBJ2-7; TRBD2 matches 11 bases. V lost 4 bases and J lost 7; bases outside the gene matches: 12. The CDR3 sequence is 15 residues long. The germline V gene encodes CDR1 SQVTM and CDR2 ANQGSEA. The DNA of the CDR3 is TGCAGCGTTGCGTCTAGCGGGGGGACGATGGGAGAGCAGTACTTC. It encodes CSVASSGGTMGEQYF.

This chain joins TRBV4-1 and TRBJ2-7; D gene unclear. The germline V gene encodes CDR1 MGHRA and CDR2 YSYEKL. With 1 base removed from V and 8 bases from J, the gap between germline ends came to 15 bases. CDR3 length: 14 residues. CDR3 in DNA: TGCGCCAGCAGCCAAGGGCTAGGTCCTACGCAGCAGTACTTC. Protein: CASSQGLGPTQQYF.

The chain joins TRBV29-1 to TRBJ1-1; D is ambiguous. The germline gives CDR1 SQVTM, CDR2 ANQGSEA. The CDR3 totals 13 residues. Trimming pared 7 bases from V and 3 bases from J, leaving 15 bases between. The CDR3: CSGQTQEDTEAFF. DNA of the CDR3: TGCAGCGGGCAGACGCAAGAGGACACTGAAGCTTTCTTT.